This T cell receptor beta chain was recorded in a study of cytomegalovirus exposure and HLA in healthy donors (dated by TCRdb to the late 2010s). In the study overall: According to an earlier analysis of a few hundred of the donors, 200 million or so T cells yielded roughly 110 million unique TCR beta sequences and approximately 300 Gb of sequence data. The aim of the study was to test whether cataloging public T cell receptors could identify signatures of past pathogen exposure. Using immunosequencing, the study profiled T cell repertoires from about 650 subjects and related those repertoires to cytomegalovirus serostatus. High-throughput TCR immunosequencing, statistical association of individual TCRs with disease status, and machine learning were combined to predict cytomegalovirus infection status. Of the approximately 370 genotyped donors, 81% were placed in the genetic ancestry cluster associated with self-reported Caucasian donors. Alongside the repertoire data, information on donor age, sex, ethnicity and CMV serostatus was compiled. Besides the first cohort of about 730 subjects, a separate validation cohort made up of 120 different subjects was used. Typing coverage differed by locus: A, B, C, DRB1 and DQB1 were typed in roughly 620-640 donors, DQA1 in about 560, DPA1 in approximately 600, and DPB1 in 472. Rather than using new phenotypic data, the later analysis identified candidate immune exposures from TCR beta sequences and from how often those sequences occurred across donors. Every repertoire in the discovery cohort had been generated on one and the same sequencing platform. To decide whether each TCR beta V gene segment behaved as functional or pseudogenic, an earlier analysis of fewer than 750 of the donors relied on high-throughput TCR beta sequencing. About 280 gigabases of sequencing data and around 85 million unique TCR sequences made up an early release that covered several hundred HLA-typed donors. HLA typing included class I and class II loci at four-digit resolution. About five DR-DQ haplotypes were treated as single units for association and clustering because of strong linkage in the cohort. A later genetic analysis used genome-wide SNP genotypes for about 60% of the roughly 670 donors, treating that subset as a discovery cohort. Across some 400 genotyped donors of the cohort, an average of about 250,000 unique TCR beta nucleotide sequences per donor were sequenced, and roughly a sixth of those sequences were non-productive. To study patterns of TCR occurrence, a later analysis re-analyzed previously published TCR beta repertoires from under 750 donors and added high-resolution HLA genotyping.

The paper's findings and limits, for the study overall: According to a later analysis, parvovirus B19, influenza, CMV and Epstein-Barr virus appeared linked to several top co-occurrence clusters. V-gene and J-gene trimming of TCR beta chains was associated with a missense DCLRE1C variant in a later genetic analysis, and the association was replicated in an independent cohort. Strong co-occurrence of HLA alleles, especially DR and DQ, made assigning TCR associations to individual alleles difficult. In both the original and validation cohorts, the classifier was reported to diagnose cytomegalovirus status with high specificity and sensitivity. Specific HLA alleles were associated with some 15,000 TCR beta sequences at a false discovery rate of 0.05 in a later analysis. In vitro tests confirmed that three of the cytomegalovirus-associated TCR beta chains recognize cytomegalovirus antigens. In a later analysis, HLA-associated TCR beta chains showed more clonal expansion and lower generation probabilities than non-associated chains that were equally common. In an earlier analysis of 587 of the donors, most TCR beta V segments appeared in productive rearrangements about 90% or about 30% of the time, broadly matching IMGT annotations. Linkage disequilibrium might explain the correlated functional status among segregating V segments, but an unknown experimental factor could not be excluded. In a later analysis, TCR association rates were found to vary across HLA loci, with the most associated TCRs seen for DRB1 alleles and the fewest for HLA-C alleles. Because counts were too low, 15 or so rarely observed V segments, including chromosome 9 orphons, were excluded from the earlier analysis of a few hundred of the donors. While some public TCRs were present in many individuals, most TCR sequences turned up only very rarely across donors. Roughly uniform sequencing depth across donors was assumed in presence/absence analyses, although this assumption may not hold. The sequencing pipeline was judged likely to have produced a cluster of highly shared sequence variants as a technical artifact. A further reported finding was that TCR beta sequences accurately predicted the HLA-A and HLA-B alleles for most subjects in the first cohort. In this cohort, only TCR beta chains were sequenced, and detectable features were limited by the absence of alpha or paired-chain data. Because the 87-base-pair reads could not distinguish some IMGT-functional V segments, including TRBV6-2 and TRBV6-3, those segments were excluded. In a later genetic analysis, fewer N-insertions in productive TCRs were reported among donors in an Asian-associated ancestry cluster than the roughly 700-donor mean. A total of fewer than 200 TCR beta chains were listed by the study as associated with cytomegalovirus. It was suggested by the authors that the approach could potentially be generalized to other disease states and immunological phenotypes. For the cohort, immune exposure information was limited to CMV serostatus. According to a later analysis, most CMV-associated TCR beta chains appeared to be HLA-restricted, and the HLA associations seemed to be driven largely by CMV exposure. Because HLA typing was unavailable for some donors at each locus, only the typed subset was used in association tests.

Libraries were constructed by the immunoSEQ multiplex PCR assay. For the multiplex PCR, a mixture combining 60 forward primers for TCR Vbeta segments and 13 reverse primers for TCR Jbeta segments was used. The CDR3 region of rearranged TCR beta genes was amplified from genomic DNA with a multiplex PCR assay. The Illumina HiSeq System was used to sequence the amplified TCR beta libraries as 87-base-pair reads. Per the authors' processing: A later analysis counted some 80 million unique TCR beta chains across the 550 to 700 repertoires, and roughly 11 million of these chains were shared by at least two donors. Raw reads were error-corrected and collapsed into unique sequences by a nearest-neighbor algorithm in which closely related sequences were merged to remove PCR and sequencing errors. Alignment of CDR3 sequences to IMGT reference sequences was used to assign V, D and J gene segments. For a sequence to be retained, at least a six-nucleotide match to both a V gene segment and a J gene segment was required. Rearrangements were classified as productive when the CDR3 lacked stop codons and remained in frame with V and J, and all other rearrangements were classified as non-productive. CDR3 was defined according to IMGT convention as the region running from the second conserved V-encoded cysteine to the conserved J-encoded phenylalanine. In an earlier analysis of approximately 590 of the donors, sequences lacking an unambiguous match to a single V gene segment were excluded. In an earlier analysis of 450 to 750 of the donors, a V segment was called functional when productive rearrangements were above 56.7%, and segregating when the standard deviation between donors exceeded 5%. A statistical classification framework was built for diagnosing cytomegalovirus status from the catalog of TCR beta chain sequences. V and J gene assignment, in a later analysis, came from comparing TCR nucleotide sequences with IMGT/GENE-DB human TR gene sequences. Using the TCRdist pipeline, a later analysis assigned CDR3 sequences along with most-parsimonious VDJ recombination scenarios. In a later analysis, each TCR beta chain was defined by its CDR3 amino acid sequence together with its V-gene family, and reads without a unique V-gene family were excluded. A later analysis removed 592 highly shared, low-generation-probability nucleotide sequences to deal with suspected cross-contamination and a sequencing artifact. In a later analysis, a clonal expansion index was calculated for each public chain from normalized within-repertoire ranks of inferred template counts. In a later analysis, generation probabilities were computed using a VDJ recombination model fitted to out-of-frame rearrangements, and the results were checked against IGoR. In a later analysis, hypergeometric tests were used to score TCR-TCR, TCR-HLA and TCR-CMV co-occurrence, with a repertoire-size bias correction applied to TCR pairs. In a later analysis, false discovery rates were estimated by permuting HLA or CMV assignments 20 times. In a later analysis, co-occurring TCRs were grouped with DBSCAN, and TCRdist sequence similarity was added when clustering was performed within HLA-allele-positive subsets. Repertoires with fewer than 30,000 or more than 120,000 public chains, plus five repertoires with anomalous nucleotide sharing, were excluded from co-occurrence clustering. TCRdb stores this immuneACCESS table with in-frame sequences only. Part of the clones is absent; in the studies checked, under half of the shortfall reflects unresolved V genes, and no reason is known for the rest. V and J calls plus clone size are reproduced from that table; the DNA served to infer D and trimming. A total of about 170,000 clones appear in this sample, 80% to 90% of them only once. The ten largest clones represent 2% to 3% of the sample.

With regard to this clone: The target of this receptor is not known. No much larger clonotype is one base removed from it; base qualities were not supplied.

In total, 666 healthy bone marrow donors made up the cohort. At the time of sampling, all cohort members were nominally healthy, though unrecorded immune exposures were likely present. The donor was CMV seropositive and was included in the group of 290 or so seropositive cohort members. A peripheral blood sample was provided by each donor, and peripheral blood mononuclear cells were used for TCR beta sequencing. Genomic DNA extraction from the blood cell samples was performed with the Qiagen DNeasy Blood Extraction Kit. The germline V gene supplies CDR1 SGHAT and CDR2 FQNNGV. Inclusive of the bounding cysteine and phenylalanine, the CDR3 is 12 residues long. This entry keeps only the CDR3 DNA: 36 bases, framed from base 1. Trimming removed 5 bases from V and 6 bases from J, leaving 11 bases between the germline ends.

This receptor was identified in a man younger than 45 in good health and CMV-seropositive. The rearrangement combines TRBV11-2 with TRBJ2-7, with no D gene named confidently. Sequencing used PBMCs. The DNA sequence reads TGTGCCAGCAGCCCTCTGCGGCGCGAGCAGTACTTC. The translation is CASSPLRREQYF.